The next 5 T cell receptor beta chains were all read from a single sample in a study of blood T cells in healthy people across ages. With a J-beta primer mix and a sample-barcoded 5' primer, a second PCR ran 7 to 11 cycles. TCRdb reprocessed the 5' RACE reads via MiXCR and lists one record per CDR3 protein. The table lists fewer than 950,000 distinct CDR3 sequences, approximately 55% of them singletons. Sequenced sample: blood. These receptors were collected from a man older than 75 in good health.

The chain recombines TRBV19 with TRBJ2-1; 7 bases are shared with TRBD1. The CDR3 contains 13 residues. Germline CDR1 and CDR2: LNHDA and SQIVND (reference sequence). Trimming took 7 bases from V and 5 from J; bases not matched to a gene: 5. The CDR3 loop is CASTGTVNNEQFF. As DNA, the CDR3 is TGTGCCAGTACAGGGACAGTCAACAATGAGCAGTTCTTC.

The genes are TRBV6-6 and TRBJ2-1, with D perhaps TRBD1 or TRBD2 (5 bases each). The germline CDR1 and CDR2 sequences are MNHNY and SVGAGI (reference sequence). Trimming removed 6 bases from V and 4 bases from J, with 16 bases in between. The CDR3 consists of 15 residues. In DNA form, the CDR3 reads TGTGCCAGCAGCCGCCGGGACCCCTCTTACAATGAGCAGTTCTTC. Translating it yields CASSRRDPSYNEQFF.

This chain joins TRBV29-1 and TRBJ1-1; maybe TRBD1 (5 bases). Germline loops: CDR1 SQVTM, CDR2 ANQGSEA. V was shortened by 6 bases and J by 4 bases, with 15 bases between the two germline ends. The CDR3 runs to 13 residues. The CDR3 protein is CSVRDPGGTEAFF. CDR3 nucleotide sequence: TGCAGCGTCCGGGACCCGGGGGGCACTGAAGCTTTCTTT.

CDR3 DNA sequence: TGCGCCAGCAGCCAAGATTCCGCAGGTAGAACGCAGTATTTT. Translated: CASSQDSAGRTQYF. V and J are TRBV4-1 and TRBJ2-3; D is unclear. The germline gives CDR1 MGHRA, CDR2 YSYEKL. Trimming cost V 0 bases and J 9 bases, with 13 bases left between them. The CDR3 covers 14 residues.

J is TRBJ1-1 and V is TRBV10-3; D is possibly TRBD1 (5 bases). In germline, CDR1 is ENHRY, CDR2 SYGVKD. Trimming left V 6 bases short and J 8 bases short, with 16 bases between. CDR3 length: 13 residues. The CDR3 spells CAIRAQGGEEAFF. CDR3 in DNA: TGTGCCATCAGGGCTCAGGGAGGGGAAGAAGCTTTCTTT.